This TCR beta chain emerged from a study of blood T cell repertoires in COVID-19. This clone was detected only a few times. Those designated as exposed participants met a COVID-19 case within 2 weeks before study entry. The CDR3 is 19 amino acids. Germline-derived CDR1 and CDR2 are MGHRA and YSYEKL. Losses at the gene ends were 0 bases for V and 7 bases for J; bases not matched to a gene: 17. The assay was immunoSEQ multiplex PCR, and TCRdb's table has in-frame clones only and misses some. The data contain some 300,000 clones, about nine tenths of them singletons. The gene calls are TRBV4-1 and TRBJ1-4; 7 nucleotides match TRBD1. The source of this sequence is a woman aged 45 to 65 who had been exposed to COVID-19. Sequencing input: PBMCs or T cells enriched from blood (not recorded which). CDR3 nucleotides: TGCGCCAGCAGCCAAGACCCCCCGGGACAGACGACCTTAACTGAAAAACTGTTTTTT. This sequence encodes CASSQDPPGQTTLTEKLFF.